Each of the 15 T cell receptor beta chains below was sequenced from the same sample in a study of T cell changes during pregnancy in multiple sclerosis. This table comes from immunoSEQ multiplex PCR, and its TCRdb copy is limited to in-frame clones, with some not included. Here the sample spans under 65,000 clones, about 93% being singletons. Sequenced here: CD8+ T cells from peripheral blood mononuclear cells, sampled in the third trimester of pregnancy. The receptor set was obtained from a female donor with multiple sclerosis, enrolled in a pregnancy study.

CDR3 amino acids: CASSLGDSQETQYF. Here the CDR3 DNA reads TGTGCCAGCAGCCTGGGGGACAGCCAAGAGACCCAGTACTTC. The V and J genes are TRBV5-4 and TRBJ2-5; 7 nucleotides match TRBD1. Germline V gene data show CDR1 as SGHNT and CDR2 as YYREEE (reference sequence). V trimming: 4 bases; J trimming: 1 base; junction bases outside the gene matches: 4. The CDR3 extends over 14 amino acids. Full variable domain (remainder filled in from reference TRBV5-4 and TRBJ2-5): ETGVTQSPTHLIKTRGQQVTLRCSSQSGHNTVSWYQQALGQGPQFIFQYYREEENGRGNFPPRFSGLQFPNYSSELNVNALELDDSALYLCASSLGDSQETQYFGPGTRLLVL.

This sequence joins TRBV15 and TRBJ2-3; 9 bases align to TRBD2. V shed 3 bases, J shed 6 bases, and the junction held 7 bases outside the gene matches. CDR1 and CDR2 from the germline V gene are LNHNV and YYDKDF (reference sequence). This CDR3 is built from 15 residues. The CDR3 bases are TGTGCCACCAGCAGGACTAGCGGTACCCTGGATACGCAGTATTTT. Its translation is CATSRTSGTLDTQYF.

This clone has only one observation. This CDR3 is CASSSSYTGTQGEETQYF. CDR3 DNA: TGTGCCAGCAGCTCCTCCTACACCGGGACTCAGGGAGAAGAGACCCAGTACTTC. V is TRBV11-2 and J is TRBJ2-5; the D gene is possibly TRBD2 (6 bases). Trimming stripped 4 bases from V and 3 bases from J, with 24 bases between. From germline, CDR1 is SGHAT and CDR2 FQNNGV. This CDR3 comprises 18 residues.

The CDR3 loop reads CASSYGGGGYEQYF. Written as DNA, the CDR3 is TGTGCCAGCAGTTACGGAGGGGGGGGCTACGAGCAGTACTTC. The rearrangement links TRBV6-5 to TRBJ2-7, with D perhaps TRBD2 (7 bases). V lost 2 bases, J lost 3 bases, and 11 bases lay in between. Germline V CDR1 and CDR2: MNHEY, SVGAGI. The CDR3 contains 14 residues.

This chain uses TRBV9 with TRBJ2-2, with D perhaps matching TRBD1 (6 bases). Trimming pared 2 bases from V and 1 base from J, leaving 18 bases between. There are 18 residues in the CDR3. Germline V CDR1 and CDR2: SGDLS, YYNGEE. CDR3 sequence reads: CASSVGFWGLQNTGELFF. CDR3 coding DNA: TGTGCCAGCAGCGTGGGGTTCTGGGGGCTACAGAACACCGGGGAGCTGTTTTTT.

The chain joins TRBV6-6 to TRBJ2-1; 9 bases line up with TRBD2. V dropped 2 bases and J dropped 8; count of bases not matched to a gene: 7. In germline, CDR1 is MNHNY, CDR2 SVGAGI (reference sequence). The CDR3 is 15 amino acids. The CDR3 DNA reads TGTGCCAGCAGTTACAGCCCTAGCGGGAACTATGAGCAGTTCTTC. Translated, it gives CASSYSPSGNYEQFF.

This clone is a singleton in its sample. This chain joins TRBV4-2 and TRBJ2-7, with 9 bases aligning to TRBD2. The CDR3 loop spans 16 amino acids. V dropped 4 bases and J dropped 1; count of bases not matched to a gene: 8. Germline-derived CDR1 and CDR2 are LGHNA and YNFKEQ. CDR3 sequence reads: CASSPRTSDRSYEQYF. The CDR3 DNA reads as TGTGCCAGCAGCCCTCGGACTAGCGATAGGTCCTACGAGCAGTACTTC.

This chain uses TRBV29-1 with TRBJ2-1; D is possibly TRBD1 (5 bases). This CDR3 is built from 13 residues. The ends were cut back, 7 bases at V and 5 bases at J, with 15 bases in the middle. The V gene's germline CDR1 is SQVTM and CDR2 ANQGSEA. CDR3 DNA sequence: TGCAGCGCAGAGACACCGACAGACAATGAGCAGTTCTTC. Amino acids: CSAETPTDNEQFF.

The chain combines TRBV7-9 with TRBJ2-3, with D maybe TRBD2 (6 bases). The V gene's germline CDR1 is SEHNR and CDR2 FQNEAQ (reference sequence). V gave up 1 base and J gave up 0 bases, with 20 bases separating them. This CDR3 has 19 amino acids. The CDR3 is CASSLEKPGVSRSTDTQYF. The CDR3 nucleotides are TGTGCCAGCAGCTTAGAGAAGCCGGGAGTCTCCCGAAGCACAGATACGCAGTATTTT.

This chain uses TRBV5-6 with TRBJ2-7; the match to TRBD2 covers 10 bases. The V segment lost 4 bases and the J segment 0 bases; nucleotides outside the gene matches: 4. The CDR3 contains 15 residues. The germline gives CDR1 SGHDT, CDR2 YYEEEE. This chain's CDR3 is CASSTGLAASYEQYF. The CDR3 coding sequence is TGTGCCAGCAGCACCGGACTAGCGGCCTCCTACGAGCAGTACTTC.

V gene TRBV5-5 combines with J gene TRBJ1-4; 7 nucleotides match TRBD1. The germline V gene encodes CDR1 SGHKS and CDR2 YYEKEE (reference sequence). The CDR3 length is 14 residues. The V segment lost 4 bases and the J segment 5 bases; nucleotides outside the gene matches: 5. CDR3 bases: TGTGCCAGCAGCCGACAGGGAGTAAATGAAAAACTGTTTTTT. Its translation is CASSRQGVNEKLFF.

Only one count was recorded for this clone. This sequence joins TRBV6-6 and TRBJ2-5; tentative D call: TRBD1 (6 bases). CDR3 length: 14 residues. Trimming shortened V by 5 bases and J by 0 bases, and 10 bases separated the two germline ends. Germline lookup yields CDR1 MNHNY and CDR2 SVGAGI (reference sequence). The CDR3 DNA is TGTGCCAGCAGTGGAACAGGGTACCAAGAGACCCAGTACTTC. This sequence encodes CASSGTGYQETQYF.

The chain recombines TRBV27 with TRBJ2-1, with D possibly matching TRBD1 (6 bases). This CDR3 contains 12 residues. CDR1 and CDR2 from the germline V gene are MNHEY and SMNVEV (reference sequence). V lost 3 bases and J lost 7, with 7 bases in between. The CDR3 loop reads CASSLGANEQFF. For the CDR3, the DNA is TGTGCCAGCAGTTTGGGGGCTAATGAGCAGTTCTTC.

This clone was recorded once. The rearrangement joins TRBV13 to TRBJ2-5; D ambiguous. Trimming left V 5 bases short and J 1 base short, with 11 bases between. CDR1 PRHDT and CDR2 FYEKMQ come from the germline V gene (reference sequence). This CDR3 spans 14 amino acids. CDR3 amino acids: CASSVHRIQETQYF. CDR3 DNA sequence: TGTGCCAGCAGCGTGCACAGAATCCAAGAGACCCAGTACTTC.

The gene calls are TRBV19 and TRBJ1-1; the match to TRBD1 covers 7 bases. This CDR3 is 14 amino acids long. J lost 0 bases, V lost 6 bases, and 4 bases had no gene match. CDR1 is LNHDA and CDR2 is SQIVND in the germline V gene (reference sequence). CDR3 residues: CASRTGTMNTEAFF. The CDR3, as DNA: TGTGCCAGTAGGACAGGGACAATGAACACTGAAGCTTTCTTT.